Reported below is one T cell receptor beta chain. The data derive from a study of blood T cell repertoires in COVID-19. Turning to the study itself: There were acute and convalescent COVID-19 samples, and they came from the United States, Italy and Spain. PBMCs, B-cell-depleted T cells, or T cells provided the cDNA or gDNA that made up the material.

Per germline, CDR1 LNHDA and CDR2 SQIVND (reference sequence). There are 15 residues in the CDR3. V shed 5 bases and J shed 3 bases, with 11 bases lying between them. Some clones are missing from TCRdb's copy, which holds only in-frame ones; the method was immunoSEQ multiplex PCR. This sample carries 150,000 to 200,000 clones, approximately 79% of them seen once, and the ten largest clones take around 16%. The specimen sequenced was peripheral blood. This receptor was taken from a man in his 60s with active or convalescent COVID-19. This sequence joins TRBV19 and TRBJ2-6, with a weak D call TRBD2 (5 bases). In DNA, the CDR3 is TGTGCCAGTAGTCCTGTCGGGGTTGGGGCCAACGTCCTGACTTTC. Translated, it gives CASSPVGVGANVLTF.